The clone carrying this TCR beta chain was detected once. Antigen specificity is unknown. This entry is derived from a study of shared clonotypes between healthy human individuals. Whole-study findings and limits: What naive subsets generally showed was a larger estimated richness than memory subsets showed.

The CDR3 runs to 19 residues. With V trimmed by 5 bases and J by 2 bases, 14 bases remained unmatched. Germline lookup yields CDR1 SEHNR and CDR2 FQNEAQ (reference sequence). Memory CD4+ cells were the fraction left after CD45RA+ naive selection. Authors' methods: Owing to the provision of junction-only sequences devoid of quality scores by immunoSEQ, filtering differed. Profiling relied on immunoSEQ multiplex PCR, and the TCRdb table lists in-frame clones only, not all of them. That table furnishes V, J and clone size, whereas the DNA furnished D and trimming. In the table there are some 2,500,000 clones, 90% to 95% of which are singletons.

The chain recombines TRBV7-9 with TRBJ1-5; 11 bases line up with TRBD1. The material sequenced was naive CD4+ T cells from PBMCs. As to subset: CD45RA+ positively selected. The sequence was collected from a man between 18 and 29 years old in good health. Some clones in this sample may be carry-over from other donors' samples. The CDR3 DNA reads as TGTGCCAGCAGCCCGATACCTGGACAGGGGGCGAGCGGCAATCAGCCCCAGCATTTT. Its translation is CASSPIPGQGASGNQPQHF.